The present TCR beta chain was sequenced within a study of blood T cell repertoires in COVID-19. The CDR3 length is 12 residues. Germline V gene data show CDR1 as SEHNR and CDR2 as FQNEAQ (reference sequence). V was pared by 7 bases and J by 1 base, with 7 bases between. Sequencing used immunoSEQ multiplex PCR; TCRdb keeps in-frame clones, though not all of them. The table has roughly 140,000 clones, roughly 85% seen once; the top ten hold 6.5% to 9.5%. Material: peripheral blood. The clonotype was recovered from a woman aged 55-69 years with COVID-19, enrolled during active disease. The J gene is TRBJ1-2, the V gene TRBV7-9, with D hard to call. CDR3 region: CASTELNYGYTF. The DNA for the CDR3 is TGTGCCAGCACGGAGCTTAACTATGGCTACACCTTC.